The table lists the clone carrying this TCR beta chain with a few counts. Its antigen is as yet unknown. This could be a read error, since a much larger clone is one nucleotide away. This sample stems from a study of blood T cells in healthy people across ages. Findings of the study overall: Significant beta diversity loss was already apparent by age approximately 38, declining roughly linearly.

The CDR3 runs 13 residues. With V trimmed by 3 bases and J by 4 bases, 3 bases remained unmatched. Per the germline V gene, CDR1 is SGDLS and CDR2 is YYNGEE. A second PCR, run for about 7 to 11 cycles, used a sample-barcoded 5' primer plus a J-beta primer mix. TCRdb recomputed calls from the 5' RACE reads with MiXCR, one row per CDR3 protein. This sample has about 1.6 million distinct CDR3 sequences, with 30% to 40% found just once. The sequenced sample consisted of blood. This TCR came from a young woman in good health. The V and J genes are TRBV9 and TRBJ1-2; 7 bases are a match to TRBD1. CDR3 sequence (DNA): TGTGCCAGCAGCGAACGGGACAGCTATGGCTACACCTTC. It is translated as CASSERDSYGYTF.